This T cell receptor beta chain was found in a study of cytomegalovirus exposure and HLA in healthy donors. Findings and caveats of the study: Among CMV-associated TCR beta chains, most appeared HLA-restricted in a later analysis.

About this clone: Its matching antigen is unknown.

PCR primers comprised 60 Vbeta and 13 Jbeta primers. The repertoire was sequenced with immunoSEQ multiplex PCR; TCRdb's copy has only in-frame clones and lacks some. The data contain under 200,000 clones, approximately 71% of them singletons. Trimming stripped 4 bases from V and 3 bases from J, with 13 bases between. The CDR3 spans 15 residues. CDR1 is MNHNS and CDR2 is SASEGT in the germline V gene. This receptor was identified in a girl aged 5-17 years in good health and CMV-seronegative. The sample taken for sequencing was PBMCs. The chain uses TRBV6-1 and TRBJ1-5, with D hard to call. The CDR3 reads CASSAVRFPNQPQHF. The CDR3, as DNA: TGTGCCAGCAGTGCAGTAAGATTTCCCAATCAGCCCCAGCATTTT.